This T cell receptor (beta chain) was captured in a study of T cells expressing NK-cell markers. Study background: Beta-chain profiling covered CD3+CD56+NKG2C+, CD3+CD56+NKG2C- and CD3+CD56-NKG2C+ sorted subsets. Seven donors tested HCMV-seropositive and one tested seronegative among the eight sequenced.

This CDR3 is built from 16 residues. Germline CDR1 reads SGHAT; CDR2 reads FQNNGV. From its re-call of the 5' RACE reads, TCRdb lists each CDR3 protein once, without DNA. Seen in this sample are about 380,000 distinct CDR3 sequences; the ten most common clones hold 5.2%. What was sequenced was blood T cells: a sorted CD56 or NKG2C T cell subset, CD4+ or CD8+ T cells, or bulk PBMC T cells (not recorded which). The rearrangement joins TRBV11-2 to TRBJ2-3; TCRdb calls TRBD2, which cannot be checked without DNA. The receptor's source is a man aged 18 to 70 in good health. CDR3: CASSLEFPGGADTQYF.